A single sample gave rise to the 25 T cell receptor beta chains below, sequenced in a study of blood T cell repertoires in COVID-19. Sequencing used immunoSEQ multiplex PCR; TCRdb keeps in-frame clones, though not all of them. The sample has under 75,000 clones; roughly 79% are singletons. The specimen sequenced was peripheral blood. The origin of the receptors is a woman aged 80 or over with active or convalescent COVID-19.

The gene calls are TRBV20-1 and TRBJ1-4, with TRBD1 matching over 10 bases. The V and J ends lost 3 bases and 9 bases, in that order; junction bases with no gene match: 4. CDR1 and CDR2 from the germline V gene are DFQATT and SNEGSKA (reference sequence). The CDR3 is 13 residues long. The CDR3 nucleotides read TGCAGTGCTAGTGCGGACAGGGGGAAAAAACTGTTTTTT. Encoded protein: CSASADRGKKLFF.

The gene calls are TRBV4-3 and TRBJ2-1; D gene uncertain. The CDR3 totals 16 residues. CDR1 LGHNA and CDR2 YSLEER come from the germline V gene. Trimming pared 1 base from V and 1 base from J, leaving 11 bases between. CDR3 nucleotides: TGCGCCAGCAGCCAAGGACTCCTCTCGTCCTACAATGAGCAGTTCTTC. This codes for CASSQGLLSSYNEQFF.

The V call is TRBV10-2, the J call TRBJ2-1, with 13 bases aligning to TRBD2. CDR3 length: 16 amino acids. Germline V gene lookup returns CDR1 WSHSY and CDR2 SAAADI. J was trimmed by 8 bases and V by 2 bases; bases with no gene match: 6. The CDR3 loop is CASSERTSGRGHEQFF. The CDR3 nucleotides read TGCGCCAGCAGTGAGAGGACTAGCGGGAGAGGGCATGAGCAGTTCTTC.

The J gene is TRBJ1-1, the V gene TRBV11-2, with TRBD1 identical over 11 bases. Looked up from germline, CDR1 is SGHAT and CDR2 is FQNNGV. Trimming took 5 bases from V and 5 from J; bases not matched to a gene: 10. The CDR3 loop spans 16 amino acids. In nucleotides, the CDR3 is TGTGCCAGCAGCCCAAGAGGGACAGGGGGGGATACTGAAGCTTTCTTT. This translates into CASSPRGTGGDTEAFF.

The rearrangement uses TRBV7-2 and TRBJ2-7; tentatively, D is TRBD1 (8 bases). The CDR3 sequence is 14 residues long. Trimming took off 4 bases at V and 6 bases at J, with 16 bases between the two ends. CDR1 and CDR2 from the germline V gene are SGHTA and FQGNSA. This CDR3 is CASSYDRGGGEQYF. Here the CDR3 DNA reads TGTGCCAGCAGCTACGACAGGGGAGGGGGCGAGCAGTACTTC.

The V gene is TRBV5-1, the J gene TRBJ2-1, with unresolved D. Germline V lookup: CDR1 SGHRS, CDR2 YFSETQ. Trimming took off 0 bases at V and 0 bases at J, with 7 bases between the two ends. The CDR3 has 15 residues. The CDR3 sequence: CASSLVASSYNEQFF. CDR3 nucleotides: TGCGCCAGCAGCTTGGTGGCTAGCTCCTACAATGAGCAGTTCTTC.

J is TRBJ2-2 and V is TRBV9; TRBD2 agrees at 15 bases. The ends lost 1 base at V and 4 bases at J; junction bases unmatched: 2. The CDR3 totals 17 residues. CDR1 SGDLS and CDR2 YYNGEE come from the germline V gene. The CDR3 nucleotides are TGTGCCAGCAGCGTAAGGACTAGCGGGGGGGCCACCGGGGAGCTGTTTTTT. The encoded protein is CASSVRTSGGATGELFF.

J is TRBJ1-6 and V is TRBV3-1 (or the pseudogene TRBV3-2); D gene uncertain. Per the germline V gene, CDR1 is LGHDT and CDR2 is YNNKEL (reference sequence). V lost 0 bases, J lost 10 bases, and 7 bases lay in between. This CDR3 region has 13 residues. CDR3 loop: CASSQDRGSPLHF. The CDR3 nucleotides are TGTGCCAGCAGCCAAGATAGAGGATCACCCCTCCACTTT.

This chain joins TRBV2 and TRBJ1-6, with 7 bases matching TRBD1. From germline, CDR1 is SNHLY and CDR2 FYNNEI. The CDR3 is 13 amino acids. Trimming at V came to 7 bases and at J to 7 bases, leaving 4 bases not matched to a gene. This chain's CDR3 is CASTGQLNSPLHF. Written as DNA, the CDR3 is TGTGCCAGCACGGGACAGCTAAATTCACCCCTCCACTTT.

The chain carries TRBV6-5 and TRBJ1-2, with 7 bases fitting TRBD1. The J segment lost 3 bases and the V segment lost 5 bases, leaving 9 bases of the junction unmatched. The CDR3 spans 15 residues. Germline CDR1 reads MNHEY; CDR2 reads SVGAGI. The CDR3 DNA is TGTGCCAGCAGTACTCGGGACAGTGGAGACTATGGCTACACCTTC. As protein: CASSTRDSGDYGYTF.

CDR3 region: CASSLGQGTYEQYF. The CDR3 nucleotides are TGTGCCAGCAGTTTGGGACAGGGGACCTACGAGCAGTACTTC. The rearrangement joins TRBV27 to TRBJ2-7, with 10 bases lining up with TRBD1. Germline CDR1 reads MNHEY; CDR2 reads SMNVEV (reference sequence). The CDR3 runs to 14 residues. Losses at the gene ends were 3 bases for V and 2 bases for J; bases not matched to a gene: 1.

The gene calls are TRBV27 and TRBJ1-1; the D is unclear. CDR3 size: 15 residues. V dropped 4 bases and J dropped 2 bases, with 14 bases sitting between them. The germline CDR1 and CDR2 sequences are MNHEY and SMNVEV (reference sequence). CDR3 in DNA: TGTGCCAGCAGTTCAATCCGCGTCCCCAACACTGAAGCTTTCTTT. Amino acids: CASSSIRVPNTEAFF.

This chain joins TRBV24-1 and TRBJ2-1; TRBD1 agrees at 8 bases. Germline assignment: CDR1 KGHDR and CDR2 SFDVKD. The J segment lost 6 bases and the V segment lost 5 bases, leaving 5 bases of the junction unmatched. This CDR3 is 14 amino acids long. The chain's CDR3 is CATSGSGGINEQFF. The CDR3 nucleotides are TGTGCCACCAGTGGCTCAGGGGGCATCAATGAGCAGTTCTTC.

V is TRBV21-1 and J is TRBJ2-5; whether TRBD2, the table's D call, matches the DNA was not checked. TRBV21-1 is termed a pseudogene. The CDR3 covers 12 residues. The CDR3 region has the DNA TGTGCCAGCGGGGATGGGAGCGAGACCCAGTACTTC. Protein product: CASGDGSETQYF.

V and J are TRBV6-1 and TRBJ2-7, with TRBD1 identical over 9 bases. CDR1 MNHNS and CDR2 SASEGT come from the germline V gene. The CDR3 sequence is 16 residues long. Trimming at V came to 4 bases and at J to 0 bases, leaving 7 bases not matched to a gene. CDR3 in DNA: TGTGCCAGCAGTGTACTCCCGGGACAGGGCTCCTACGAGCAGTACTTC. Translating gives CASSVLPGQGSYEQYF.

The CDR3 DNA sequence: TGCAGTGGCTACCCGGGCTACACCTTC. It translates to CSGYPGYTF. This chain joins TRBV20-1 and TRBJ1-2, with D hard to call. The ends were cut back, 7 bases at V and 8 bases at J, with 8 bases in the middle. CDR1 and CDR2 from the germline V gene are DFQATT and SNEGSKA (reference sequence). CDR3 size: 9 residues.

The chain employs TRBV28 and TRBJ2-7; 7 bases map to TRBD2. The germline V gene encodes CDR1 MDHEN and CDR2 SYDVKM. V dropped 6 bases and J dropped 1; count of bases not matched to a gene: 12. This CDR3 region has 16 residues. CDR3 amino acids: CASRNRGEGWSYEQYF. The CDR3 DNA follows: TGTGCCAGCAGAAACCGAGGGGAGGGATGGTCCTACGAGCAGTACTTC.

This clone was observed a few times. This rearrangement joins TRBV14 to TRBJ1-2; possibly TRBD1 for D (5 bases). Trimming removed 1 base at V and 6 bases at J, with 18 bases between. Germline V lookup: CDR1 SGHDN, CDR2 FVKESK. The CDR3 runs 16 residues. CDR3 DNA: TGTGCCAGCAGCCAAGTCTTTATGGTGATCAGGGATGGCTACACCTTC. This encodes CASSQVFMVIRDGYTF.

The rearrangement uses TRBV5-4 and TRBJ2-1; 15 bases line up with TRBD2. Germline loops: CDR1 SGHNT, CDR2 YYREEE (reference sequence). The CDR3 extends over 15 amino acids. The V gene end was trimmed by 5 bases and the J gene end by 8 bases; junction bases not matched to a gene: 5. CDR3 sequence (DNA): TGTGCCAGCAGGCGGACTAGCGGGGGGGCGGATGAGCAGTTCTTC. Residues: CASRRTSGGADEQFF.

This clone was seen only a few times. A read error may produce the germline difference seen at one junction end. CDR3 loop: CASSSTLLAGWGVF. The CDR3 DNA reads TGTGCCAGCAGTTCCACCCTACTAGCGGGGTGGGGGGTCTTC. The V and J genes are TRBV28 and TRBJ2-1; 10 nucleotides align to TRBD2. The CDR3 totals 14 residues. The germline gives CDR1 MDHEN, CDR2 SYDVKM.

The CDR3 DNA follows: TGTGCCAGCGATTCGCGGGACTTTGCTAATCAGCCCCAGCATTTT. It encodes CASDSRDFANQPQHF. J is TRBJ1-5 and V is TRBV6-5; maybe TRBD1 (5 bases). This CDR3 comprises 15 residues. Germline CDR1 and CDR2: MNHEY and SVGAGI. Trimming took 8 bases from V and 4 from J, leaving 18 bases between them.

This rearrangement joins TRBV19 to TRBJ2-7; D ambiguous. V shed 1 base and J shed 2 bases, with 12 bases lying between them. Germline values: CDR1 LNHDA, CDR2 SQIVND (reference sequence). This CDR3 contains 15 residues. DNA for the CDR3: TGTGCCAGTAGTATAGGCAGTGGCTTGGCCTACGAGCAGTACTTC. It yields the protein CASSIGSGLAYEQYF.

The chain couples TRBV3-1 (or the pseudogene TRBV3-2) to TRBJ2-1; 7 bases map to TRBD2. This CDR3 is 14 amino acids long. Per germline, CDR1 LGHDT and CDR2 YNNKEL (reference sequence). V lost 4 bases and J lost 7; bases outside the gene matches: 7. CDR3 sequence: CASSLIAGVNEQFF. CDR3 bases: TGTGCCAGCAGCCTAATAGCGGGTGTAAATGAGCAGTTCTTC.

The V and J genes are TRBV28 and TRBJ1-1; D is ambiguous. In germline, CDR1 is MDHEN, CDR2 SYDVKM. CDR3 size: 13 residues. Between the trimmed V and J ends, which lost 7 bases and 2 bases, there was a span of 11 bases. In DNA form, the CDR3 reads TGTGCCAGCACCTCGGGGTTTAACACTGAAGCTTTCTTT. Protein sequence: CASTSGFNTEAFF.

This rearrangement joins TRBV29-1 to TRBJ2-3; TRBD1 is a possible D gene (6 bases). CDR1 is SQVTM, CDR2 ANQGSEA, per germline. V lost 0 bases and J 3 bases, leaving 16 bases between the germline ends. CDR3 length: 16 amino acids. CDR3 sequence reads: CSVEDRGQRATDTQYF. In DNA form, the CDR3 reads TGCAGCGTTGAAGATCGAGGACAGAGGGCAACAGATACGCAGTATTTT.